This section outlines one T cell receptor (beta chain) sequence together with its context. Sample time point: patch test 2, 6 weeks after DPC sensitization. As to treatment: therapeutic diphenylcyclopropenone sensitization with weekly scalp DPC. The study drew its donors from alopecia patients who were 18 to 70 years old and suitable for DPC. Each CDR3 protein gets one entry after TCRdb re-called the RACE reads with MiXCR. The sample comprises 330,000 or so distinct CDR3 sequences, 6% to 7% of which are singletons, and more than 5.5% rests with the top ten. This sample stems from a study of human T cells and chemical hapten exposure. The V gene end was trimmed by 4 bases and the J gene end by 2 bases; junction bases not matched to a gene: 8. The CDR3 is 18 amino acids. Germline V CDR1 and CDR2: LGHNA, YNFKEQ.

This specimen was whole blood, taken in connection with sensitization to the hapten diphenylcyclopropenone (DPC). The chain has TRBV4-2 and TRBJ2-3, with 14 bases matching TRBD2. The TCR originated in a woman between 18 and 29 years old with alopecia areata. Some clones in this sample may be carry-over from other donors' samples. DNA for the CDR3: TGTGCCAGCAGCCTAGGGACTAGCGGGAGCTCCCCCACAGATACGCAGTATTTT. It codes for CASSLGTSGSSPTDTQYF.